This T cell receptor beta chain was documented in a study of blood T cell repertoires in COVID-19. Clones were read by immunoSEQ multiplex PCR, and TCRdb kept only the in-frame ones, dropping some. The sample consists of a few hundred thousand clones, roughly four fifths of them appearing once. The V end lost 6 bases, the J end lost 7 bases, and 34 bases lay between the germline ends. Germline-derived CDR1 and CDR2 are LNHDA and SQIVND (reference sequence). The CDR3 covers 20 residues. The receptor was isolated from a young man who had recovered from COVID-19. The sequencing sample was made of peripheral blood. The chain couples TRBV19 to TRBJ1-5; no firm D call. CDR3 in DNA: TGTGCCAGTAGACCTTGGAGGCACGCCGACTCCCCGTTCAATCACCAGCCCCAGCATTTT. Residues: CASRPWRHADSPFNHQPQHF.